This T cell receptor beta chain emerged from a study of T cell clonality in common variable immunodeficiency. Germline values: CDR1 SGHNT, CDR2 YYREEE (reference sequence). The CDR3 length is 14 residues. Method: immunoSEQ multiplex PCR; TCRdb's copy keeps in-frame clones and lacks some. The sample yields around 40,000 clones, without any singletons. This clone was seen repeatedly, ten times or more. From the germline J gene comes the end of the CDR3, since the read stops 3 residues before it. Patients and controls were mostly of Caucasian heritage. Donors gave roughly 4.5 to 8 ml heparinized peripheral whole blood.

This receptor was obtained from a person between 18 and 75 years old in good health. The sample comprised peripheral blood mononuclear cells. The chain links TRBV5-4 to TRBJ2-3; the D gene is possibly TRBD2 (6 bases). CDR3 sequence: CASSFGGVKETQYF. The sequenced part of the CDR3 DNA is TGTGCCAGCAGCTTCGGAGGGGTCAAAGAGACG.